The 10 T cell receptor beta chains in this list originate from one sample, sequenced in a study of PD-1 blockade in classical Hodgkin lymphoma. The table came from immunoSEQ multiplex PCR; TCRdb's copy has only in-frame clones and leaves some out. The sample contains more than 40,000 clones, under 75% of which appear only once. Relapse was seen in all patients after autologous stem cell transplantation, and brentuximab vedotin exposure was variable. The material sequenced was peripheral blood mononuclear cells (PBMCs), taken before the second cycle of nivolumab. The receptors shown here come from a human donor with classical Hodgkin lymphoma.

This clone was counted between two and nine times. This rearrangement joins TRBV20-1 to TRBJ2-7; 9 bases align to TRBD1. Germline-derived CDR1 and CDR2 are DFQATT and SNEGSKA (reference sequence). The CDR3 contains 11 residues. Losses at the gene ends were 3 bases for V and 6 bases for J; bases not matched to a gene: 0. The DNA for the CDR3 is TGCAGTGCTAGGACAGGGGGCGAGCAGTACTTC. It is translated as CSARTGGEQYF.

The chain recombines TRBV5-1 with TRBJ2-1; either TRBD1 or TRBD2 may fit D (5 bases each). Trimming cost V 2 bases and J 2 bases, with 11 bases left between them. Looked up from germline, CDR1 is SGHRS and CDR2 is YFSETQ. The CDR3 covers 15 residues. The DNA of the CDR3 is TGCGCCAGCAGCTTAGCGGTGGGGCCCTACAATGAGCAGTTCTTC. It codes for CASSLAVGPYNEQFF.

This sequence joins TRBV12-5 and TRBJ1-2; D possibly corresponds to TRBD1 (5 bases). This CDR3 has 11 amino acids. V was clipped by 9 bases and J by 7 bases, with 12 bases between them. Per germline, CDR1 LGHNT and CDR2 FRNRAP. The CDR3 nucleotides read TGTGCTAGCGGTAAGGGACCTGGCTACACCTTC. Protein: CASGKGPGYTF.

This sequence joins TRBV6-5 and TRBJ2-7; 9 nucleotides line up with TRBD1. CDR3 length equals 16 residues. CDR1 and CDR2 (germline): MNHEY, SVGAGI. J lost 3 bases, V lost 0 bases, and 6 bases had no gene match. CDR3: CASSYSISGQGYEQYF. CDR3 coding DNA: TGTGCCAGCAGTTACTCGATTTCGGGACAGGGCTACGAGCAGTACTTC.

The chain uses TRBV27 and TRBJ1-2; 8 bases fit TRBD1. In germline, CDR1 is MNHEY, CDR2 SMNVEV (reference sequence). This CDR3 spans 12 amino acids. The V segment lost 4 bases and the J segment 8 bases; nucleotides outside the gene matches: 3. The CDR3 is CASSSTGAGYTF. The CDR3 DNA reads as TGTGCCAGCAGTTCGACAGGGGCGGGCTACACCTTC.

CDR3 sequence: CASNHRVGNEKLFF. The CDR3 nucleotides are TGTGCCAGCAATCACAGGGTGGGGAATGAAAAACTGTTTTTT. The V gene is TRBV25-1, the J gene TRBJ1-4, with D perhaps matching TRBD1 (6 bases). Germline assignment: CDR1 MGHDK and CDR2 SYGVNS. The CDR3 has 14 residues. Trimming left V 7 bases short and J 5 bases short, with 14 bases between.

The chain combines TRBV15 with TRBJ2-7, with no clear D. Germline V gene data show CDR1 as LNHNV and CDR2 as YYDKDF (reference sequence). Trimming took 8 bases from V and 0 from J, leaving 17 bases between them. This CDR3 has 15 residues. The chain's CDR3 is CATASSGPLSYEQYF. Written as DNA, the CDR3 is TGTGCCACCGCGTCATCAGGTCCTCTCTCCTACGAGCAGTACTTC.

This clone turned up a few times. The chain's CDR3 is CASSTVEDYEQYF. CDR3 nucleotides: TGTGCCAGCTCAACAGTAGAAGACTACGAGCAGTACTTC. The chain is built from TRBV27 and TRBJ2-7; D gene ambiguous. Trimming removed 8 bases at V and 3 bases at J, with 14 bases between. Germline CDR1 and CDR2: MNHEY and SMNVEV (reference sequence). The CDR3 contains 13 residues.

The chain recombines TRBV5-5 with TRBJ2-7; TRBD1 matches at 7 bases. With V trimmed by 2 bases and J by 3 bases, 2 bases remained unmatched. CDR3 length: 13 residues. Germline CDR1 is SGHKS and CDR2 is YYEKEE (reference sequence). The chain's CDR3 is CASSFGTVYEQYF. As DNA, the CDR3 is TGTGCCAGCAGCTTTGGGACAGTCTACGAGCAGTACTTC.

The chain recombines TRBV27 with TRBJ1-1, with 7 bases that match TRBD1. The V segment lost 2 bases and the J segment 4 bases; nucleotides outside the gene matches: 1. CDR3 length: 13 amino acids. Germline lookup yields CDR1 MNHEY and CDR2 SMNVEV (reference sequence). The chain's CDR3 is CASSLTGVTEAFF. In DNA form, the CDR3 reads TGTGCCAGCAGTTTAACAGGGGTCACTGAAGCTTTCTTT.